This T cell receptor (beta chain) stems from a study of shared clonotypes between healthy human individuals. V gave up 3 bases and J gave up 3 bases; unmatched junction bases: 8. CDR3 length equals 17 residues. Germline assignment: CDR1 KGHSH and CDR2 LQKENI. As regards this clone: Its matching antigen is unknown.

Clones were read by immunoSEQ multiplex PCR, and TCRdb kept only the in-frame ones, dropping some. The table records roughly 2.6 million clones, more than 80% of them present only once. Study observations and caveats: Having only a few donors restricted how much genetic and exposure-history diversity was captured. Across subsets, estimated richness was generally greater for naive than for memory populations.

The J gene is TRBJ1-1, the V gene TRBV18, with 12 bases that match TRBD1. The TCR comes from a young man in good health. Sequencing input: naive CD4+ T cells sorted from blood. This sample's subset: CD45RA+ positively selected. CDR3 bases: TGTGCCAGCTCACCTTTAGGGACAGGGGGCGCCGACACTGAAGCTTTCTTT. Its protein product is CASSPLGTGGADTEAFF.